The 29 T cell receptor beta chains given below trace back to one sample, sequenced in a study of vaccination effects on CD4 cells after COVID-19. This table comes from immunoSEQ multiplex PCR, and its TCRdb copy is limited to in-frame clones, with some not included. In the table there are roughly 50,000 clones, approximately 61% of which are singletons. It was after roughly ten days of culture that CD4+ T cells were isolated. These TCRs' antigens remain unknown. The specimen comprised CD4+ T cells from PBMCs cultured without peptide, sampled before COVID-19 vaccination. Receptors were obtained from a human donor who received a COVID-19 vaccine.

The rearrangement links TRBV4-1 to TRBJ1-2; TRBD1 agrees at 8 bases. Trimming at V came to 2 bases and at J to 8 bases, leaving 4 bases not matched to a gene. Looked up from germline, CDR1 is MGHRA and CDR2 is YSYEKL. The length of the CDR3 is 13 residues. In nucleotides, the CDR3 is TGCGCCAGCAGCCAACAGGGGGCCGGCGGCTACACCTTC. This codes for CASSQQGAGGYTF.

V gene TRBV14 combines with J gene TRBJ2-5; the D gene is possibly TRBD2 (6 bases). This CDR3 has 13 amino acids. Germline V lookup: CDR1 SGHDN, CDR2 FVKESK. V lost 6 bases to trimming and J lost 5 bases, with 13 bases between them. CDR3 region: CASSGTRGETQYF. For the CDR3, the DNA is TGTGCCAGCAGTGGGACCCGGGGGGAGACCCAGTACTTC.

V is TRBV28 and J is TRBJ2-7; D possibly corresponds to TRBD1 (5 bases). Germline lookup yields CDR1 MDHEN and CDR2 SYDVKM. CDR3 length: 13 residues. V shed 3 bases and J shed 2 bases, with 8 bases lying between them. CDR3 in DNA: TGTGCCAGCAGTTTGCAGGGCCCCTACGAGCAGTACTTC. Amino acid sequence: CASSLQGPYEQYF.

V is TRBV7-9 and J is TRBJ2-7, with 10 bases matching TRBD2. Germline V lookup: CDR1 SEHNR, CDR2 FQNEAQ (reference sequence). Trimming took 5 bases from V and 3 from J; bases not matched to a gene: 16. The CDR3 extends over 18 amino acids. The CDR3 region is CASSTPRTTSGIYYEQYF. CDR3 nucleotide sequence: TGTGCCAGCAGCACCCCCCGAACTACTAGCGGGATTTACTACGAGCAGTACTTC.

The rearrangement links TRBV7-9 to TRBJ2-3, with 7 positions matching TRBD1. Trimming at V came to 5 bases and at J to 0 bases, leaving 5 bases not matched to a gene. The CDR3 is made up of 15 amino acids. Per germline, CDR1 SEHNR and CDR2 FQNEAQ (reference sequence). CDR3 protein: CASSPGTASTDTQYF. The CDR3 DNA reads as TGTGCCAGCAGCCCCGGGACAGCTAGCACAGATACGCAGTATTTT.

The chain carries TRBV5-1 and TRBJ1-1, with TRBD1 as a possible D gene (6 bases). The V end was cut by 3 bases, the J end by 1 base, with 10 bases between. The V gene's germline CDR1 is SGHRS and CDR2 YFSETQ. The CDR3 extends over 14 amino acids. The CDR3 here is CASSWGGANTEAFF. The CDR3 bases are TGCGCCAGCAGCTGGGGGGGGGCGAACACTGAAGCTTTCTTT.

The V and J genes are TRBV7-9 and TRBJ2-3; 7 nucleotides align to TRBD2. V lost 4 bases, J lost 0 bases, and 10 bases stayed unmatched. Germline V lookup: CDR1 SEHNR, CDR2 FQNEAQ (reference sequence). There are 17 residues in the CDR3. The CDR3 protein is CASSYRQSGASTDTQYF. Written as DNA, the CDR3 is TGTGCCAGCAGCTATCGACAAAGCGGGGCTAGCACAGATACGCAGTATTTT.

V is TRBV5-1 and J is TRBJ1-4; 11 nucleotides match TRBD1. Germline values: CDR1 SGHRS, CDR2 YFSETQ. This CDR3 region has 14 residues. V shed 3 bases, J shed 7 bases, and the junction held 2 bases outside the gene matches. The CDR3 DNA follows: TGCGCCAGCAGCTCCGGGACAGGGGGTGAAAAACTGTTTTTT. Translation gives CASSSGTGGEKLFF.

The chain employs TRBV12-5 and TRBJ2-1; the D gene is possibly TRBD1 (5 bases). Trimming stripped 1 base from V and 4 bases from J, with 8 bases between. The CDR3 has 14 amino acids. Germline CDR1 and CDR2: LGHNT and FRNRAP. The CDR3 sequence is CASGLDTGYNEQFF. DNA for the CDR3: TGTGCTAGTGGTTTGGACACAGGTTACAATGAGCAGTTCTTC.

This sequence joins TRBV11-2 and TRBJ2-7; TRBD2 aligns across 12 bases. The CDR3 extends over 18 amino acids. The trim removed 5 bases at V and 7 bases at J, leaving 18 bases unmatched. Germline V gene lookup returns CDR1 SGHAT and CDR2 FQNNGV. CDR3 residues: CASSPVVIGTSGLFEQYF. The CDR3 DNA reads TGTGCCAGCAGCCCAGTGGTGATAGGGACTAGCGGGTTGTTTGAGCAGTACTTC.

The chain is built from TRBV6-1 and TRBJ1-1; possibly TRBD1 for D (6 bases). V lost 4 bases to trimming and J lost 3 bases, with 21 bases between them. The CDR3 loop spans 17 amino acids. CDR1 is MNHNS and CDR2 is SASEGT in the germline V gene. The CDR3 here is CASSATPRGRAYTEAFF. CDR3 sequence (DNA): TGTGCCAGCAGTGCGACGCCCAGGGGCCGGGCGTACACTGAAGCTTTCTTT.

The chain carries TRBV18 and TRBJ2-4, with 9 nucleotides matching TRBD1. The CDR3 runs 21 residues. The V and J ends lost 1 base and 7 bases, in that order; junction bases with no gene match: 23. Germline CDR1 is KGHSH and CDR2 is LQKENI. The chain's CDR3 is CASSPRTGSRAGTGNRNIQYF. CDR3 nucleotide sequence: TGTGCCAGCTCACCACGAACCGGTTCCCGGGCCGGGACAGGGAATCGGAACATTCAGTACTTC.

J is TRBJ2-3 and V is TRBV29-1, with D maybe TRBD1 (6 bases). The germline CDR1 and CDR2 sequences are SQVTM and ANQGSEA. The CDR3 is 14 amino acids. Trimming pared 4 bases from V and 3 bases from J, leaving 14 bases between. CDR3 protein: CSVGGQGRTDTQYF. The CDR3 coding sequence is TGCAGCGTTGGTGGGCAGGGGCGGACAGATACGCAGTATTTT.

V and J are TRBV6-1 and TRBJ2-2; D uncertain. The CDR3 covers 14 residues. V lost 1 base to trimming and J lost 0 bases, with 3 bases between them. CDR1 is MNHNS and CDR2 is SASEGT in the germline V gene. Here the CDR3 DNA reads TGTGCCAGCAGTGAAGAACCGAACACCGGGGAGCTGTTTTTT. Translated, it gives CASSEEPNTGELFF.

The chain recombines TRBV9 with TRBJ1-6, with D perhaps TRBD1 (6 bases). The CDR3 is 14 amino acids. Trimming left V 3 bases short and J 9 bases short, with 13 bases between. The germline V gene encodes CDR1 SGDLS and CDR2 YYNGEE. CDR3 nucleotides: TGTGCCAGCAGCGGGGGTGACAGGACTTCACCCCTCCACTTT. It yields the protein CASSGGDRTSPLHF.

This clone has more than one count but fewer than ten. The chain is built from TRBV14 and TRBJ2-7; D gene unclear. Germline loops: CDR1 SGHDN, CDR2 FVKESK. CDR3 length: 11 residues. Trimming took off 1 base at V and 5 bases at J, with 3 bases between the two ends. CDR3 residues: CASSQVDEQYF. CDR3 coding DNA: TGTGCCAGCAGCCAAGTCGACGAGCAGTACTTC. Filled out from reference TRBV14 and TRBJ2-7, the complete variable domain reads EAGVTQFPSHSVIEKGQTVTLRCDPISGHDNLYWYRRVMGKEIKFLLHFVKESKQDESGMPNNRFLAERTGGTYSTLKVQPAELEDSGVYFCASSQVDEQYFGPGTRLTVT.

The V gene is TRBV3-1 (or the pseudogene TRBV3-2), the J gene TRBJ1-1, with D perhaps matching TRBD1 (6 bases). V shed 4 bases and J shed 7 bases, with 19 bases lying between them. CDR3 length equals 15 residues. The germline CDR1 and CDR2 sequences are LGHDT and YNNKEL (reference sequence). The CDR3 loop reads CASSLSGGGRIEAFF. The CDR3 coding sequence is TGTGCCAGCAGCCTATCAGGCGGGGGGCGAATTGAAGCTTTCTTT.

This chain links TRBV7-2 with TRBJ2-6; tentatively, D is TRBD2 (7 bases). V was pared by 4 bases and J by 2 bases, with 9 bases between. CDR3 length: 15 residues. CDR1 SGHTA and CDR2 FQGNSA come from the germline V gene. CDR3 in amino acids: CASSSGGAGANVLTF. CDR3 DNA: TGTGCCAGCAGCTCGGGGGGCGCTGGGGCCAACGTCCTGACTTTC.

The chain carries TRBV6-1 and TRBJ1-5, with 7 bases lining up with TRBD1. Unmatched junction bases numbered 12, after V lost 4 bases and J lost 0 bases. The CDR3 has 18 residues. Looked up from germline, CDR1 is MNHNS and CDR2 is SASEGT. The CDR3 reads CASSGYSPGQTSNQPQHF. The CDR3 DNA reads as TGTGCCAGCAGTGGGTACTCCCCGGGACAGACTAGCAATCAGCCCCAGCATTTT.

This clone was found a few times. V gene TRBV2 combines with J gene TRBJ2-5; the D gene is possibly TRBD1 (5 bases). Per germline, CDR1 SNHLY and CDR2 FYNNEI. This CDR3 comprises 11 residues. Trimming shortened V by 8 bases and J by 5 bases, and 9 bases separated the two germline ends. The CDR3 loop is CASGAWETQYF. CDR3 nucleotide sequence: TGTGCCAGCGGGGCGTGGGAGACCCAGTACTTC. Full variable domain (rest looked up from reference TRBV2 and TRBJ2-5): EPEVTQTPSHQVTQMGQEVILRCVPISNHLYFYWYRQILGQKVEFLVSFYNNEISEKSEIFDDQFSVERPDGSNFTLKIRSTKLEDSAMYFCASGAWETQYFGPGTRLLVL.

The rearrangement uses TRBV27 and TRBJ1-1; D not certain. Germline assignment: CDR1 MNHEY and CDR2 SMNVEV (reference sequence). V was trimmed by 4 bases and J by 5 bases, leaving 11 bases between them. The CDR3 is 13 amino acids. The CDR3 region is CASSYRVGTEAFF. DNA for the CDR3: TGTGCCAGCAGTTATAGGGTTGGAACTGAAGCTTTCTTT.

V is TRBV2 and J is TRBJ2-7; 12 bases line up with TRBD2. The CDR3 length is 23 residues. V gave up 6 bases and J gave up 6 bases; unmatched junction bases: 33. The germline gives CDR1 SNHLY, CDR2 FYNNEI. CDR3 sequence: CASSLRRSDPLRTSGVELAEQYF. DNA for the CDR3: TGTGCCAGCAGCCTGCGCCGCAGTGACCCCCTACGGACTAGCGGGGTGGAGTTGGCCGAGCAGTACTTC.

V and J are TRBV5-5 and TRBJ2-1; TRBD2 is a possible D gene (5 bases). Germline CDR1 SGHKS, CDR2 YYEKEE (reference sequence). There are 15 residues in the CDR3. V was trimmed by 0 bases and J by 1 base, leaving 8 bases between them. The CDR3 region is CASSLARASYNEQFF. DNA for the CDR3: TGTGCCAGCAGCTTGGCGAGGGCTTCCTACAATGAGCAGTTCTTC. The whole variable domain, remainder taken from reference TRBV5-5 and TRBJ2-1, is DAGVTQSPTHLIKTRGQQVTLRCSPISGHKSVSWYQQVLGQGPQFIFQYYEKEERGRGNFPDRFSARQFPNYSSELNVNALLLGDSALYLCASSLARASYNEQFFGPGTRLTVL.

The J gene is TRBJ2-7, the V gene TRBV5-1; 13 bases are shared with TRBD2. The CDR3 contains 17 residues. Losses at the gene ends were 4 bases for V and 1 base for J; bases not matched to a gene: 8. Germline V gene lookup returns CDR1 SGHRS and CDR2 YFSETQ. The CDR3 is CASSVRGGLAGSYEQYF. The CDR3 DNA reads TGCGCCAGCAGCGTGAGGGGGGGACTAGCGGGGTCCTACGAGCAGTACTTC. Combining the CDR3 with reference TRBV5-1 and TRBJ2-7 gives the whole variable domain KAGVTQTPRYLIKTRGQQVTLSCSPISGHRSVSWYQQTPGQGLQFLFEYFSETQRNKGNFPGRFSGRQFSNSRSEMNVSTLELGDSALYLCASSVRGGLAGSYEQYFGPGTRLTVT.

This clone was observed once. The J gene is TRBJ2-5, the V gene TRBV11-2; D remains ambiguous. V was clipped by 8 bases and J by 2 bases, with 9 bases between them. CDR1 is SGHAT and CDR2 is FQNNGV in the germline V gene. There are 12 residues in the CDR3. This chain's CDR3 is CASGVGQETQYF. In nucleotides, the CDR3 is TGTGCCAGCGGGGTGGGACAAGAGACCCAGTACTTC.

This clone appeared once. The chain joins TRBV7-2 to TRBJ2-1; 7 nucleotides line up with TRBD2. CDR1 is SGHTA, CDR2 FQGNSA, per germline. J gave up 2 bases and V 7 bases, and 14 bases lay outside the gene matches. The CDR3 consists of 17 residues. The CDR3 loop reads CASTGDPREVPYNEQFF. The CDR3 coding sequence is TGTGCCAGCACCGGGGACCCCCGGGAGGTCCCCTACAATGAGCAGTTCTTC.

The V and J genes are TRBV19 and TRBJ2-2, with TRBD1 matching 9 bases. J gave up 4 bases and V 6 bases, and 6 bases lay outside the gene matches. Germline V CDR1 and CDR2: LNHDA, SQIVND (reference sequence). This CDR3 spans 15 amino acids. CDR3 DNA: TGTGCCAGTAGACCGGGACAGGGCGGCACCGGGGAGCTGTTTTTT. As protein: CASRPGQGGTGELFF. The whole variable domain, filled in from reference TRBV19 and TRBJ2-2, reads DGGITQSPKYLFRKEGQNVTLSCEQNLNHDAMYWYRQDPGQGLRLIYYSQIVNDFQKGDIAEGYSVSREKKESFPLTVTSAQKNPTAFYLCASRPGQGGTGELFFGEGSRLTVL.

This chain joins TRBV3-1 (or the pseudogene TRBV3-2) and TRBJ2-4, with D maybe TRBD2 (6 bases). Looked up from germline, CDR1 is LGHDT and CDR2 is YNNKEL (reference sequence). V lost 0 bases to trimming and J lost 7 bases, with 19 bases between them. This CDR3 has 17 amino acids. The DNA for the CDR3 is TGTGCCAGCAGCCAAGATATGTCCGGAGGGCCGGGGAACATTCAGTACTTC. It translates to CASSQDMSGGPGNIQYF.

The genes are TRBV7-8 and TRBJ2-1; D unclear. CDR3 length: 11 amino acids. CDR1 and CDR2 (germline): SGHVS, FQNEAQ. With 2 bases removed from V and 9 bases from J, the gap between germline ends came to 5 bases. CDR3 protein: CASSLLGEQFF. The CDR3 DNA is TGTGCCAGCAGCTTACTGGGTGAGCAGTTCTTC.